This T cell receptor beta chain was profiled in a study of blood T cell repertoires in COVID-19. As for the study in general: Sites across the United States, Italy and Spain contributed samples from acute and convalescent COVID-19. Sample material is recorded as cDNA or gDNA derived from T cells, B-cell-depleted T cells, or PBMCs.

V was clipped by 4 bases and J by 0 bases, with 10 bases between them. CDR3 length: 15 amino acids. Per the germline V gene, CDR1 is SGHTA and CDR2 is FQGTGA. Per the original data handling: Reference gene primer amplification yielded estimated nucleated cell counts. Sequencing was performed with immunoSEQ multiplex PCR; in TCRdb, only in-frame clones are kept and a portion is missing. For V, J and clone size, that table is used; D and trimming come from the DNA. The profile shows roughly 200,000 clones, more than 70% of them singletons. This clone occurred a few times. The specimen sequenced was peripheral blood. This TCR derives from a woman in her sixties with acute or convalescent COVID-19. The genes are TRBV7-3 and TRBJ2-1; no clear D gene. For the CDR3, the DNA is TGTGCCAGCAGCTCCACGGCGGTCTCCTACAATGAGCAGTTCTTC. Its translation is CASSSTAVSYNEQFF.